One and the same sample provided the 8 T cell receptor beta chains below, sequenced in a study of cytomegalovirus exposure and HLA in healthy donors. The PCR had 60 Vbeta and 13 Jbeta primers. Sequencing was performed with immunoSEQ multiplex PCR; in TCRdb, only in-frame clones are kept and a portion is missing. Its clone listing holds some 110,000 clones. Sequencing input: PBMCs. The receptors derive from a man aged 18 to 30 in good health and CMV-seronegative.

The chain has TRBV6-5 and TRBJ1-5; 7 nucleotides align to TRBD1. The CDR3 spans 14 residues. Germline V CDR1 and CDR2: MNHEY, SVGAGI. V lost 6 bases and J lost 7; bases outside the gene matches: 9. The CDR3 sequence: CASRPRQGWQPQHF. CDR3 nucleotides: TGTGCCAGCAGACCCCGACAGGGCTGGCAGCCCCAGCATTTT.

The chain has TRBV7-9 and TRBJ2-7; 7 bases line up with TRBD1. Germline trimming cut 11 bases from V and 2 bases from J; bases unmatched to any gene: 6. This CDR3 comprises 12 residues. Germline V gives CDR1 SEHNR, CDR2 FQNEAQ (reference sequence). The CDR3 spells CAGGQSTYEQYF. DNA for the CDR3: TGTGCCGGGGGACAGTCAACCTACGAGCAGTACTTC.

This rearrangement joins TRBV6-1 to TRBJ1-1, with 7 bases aligning to TRBD1. There are 15 residues in the CDR3. The V segment lost 5 bases and the J segment 3 bases; nucleotides outside the gene matches: 9. CDR1 is MNHNS, CDR2 SASEGT, per germline. CDR3: CASSIPQGLYTEAFF. CDR3 sequence (DNA): TGTGCCAGCAGTATCCCACAGGGGCTTTACACTGAAGCTTTCTTT.

V is TRBV5-4 and J is TRBJ2-7; tentative D call: TRBD1 (6 bases). The V gene's germline CDR1 is SGHNT and CDR2 YYREEE (reference sequence). V dropped 4 bases and J dropped 4 bases, with 15 bases sitting between them. The CDR3 is made up of 14 amino acids. CDR3 residues: CASSPGGQGYEQYF. In nucleotides, the CDR3 is TGTGCCAGCAGCCCCGGAGGTCAGGGGTACGAGCAGTACTTC.

This chain joins TRBV29-1 and TRBJ1-1, with D possibly TRBD1 on 6 matching bases. V lost 8 bases to trimming and J lost 6 bases, with 22 bases between them. CDR1 and CDR2 from the germline V gene are SQVTM and ANQGSEA. This CDR3 is built from 14 residues. CDR3 DNA: TGCAGCACACCCGGGGGAGGGGGGAGCGCTGAAGCTTTCTTT. This translates into CSTPGGGGSAEAFF.

The CDR3 region has the DNA TGTGCCAGCAGCCCCCGGACTAGCGGGGGCCTCCCCCACGAGCAGTACTTC. Amino acid sequence: CASSPRTSGGLPHEQYF. This rearrangement joins TRBV9 to TRBJ2-7; TRBD2 agrees at 13 bases. Germline loops: CDR1 SGDLS, CDR2 YYNGEE. V was pared by 4 bases and J by 5 bases, with 12 bases of the junction left unmatched. The CDR3 is 17 amino acids. Full variable domain (remainder filled in from reference TRBV9 and TRBJ2-7): DSGVTQTPKHLITATGQRVTLRCSPRSGDLSVYWYQQSLDQGLQFLIQYYNGEERAKGNILERFSAQQFPDLHSELNLSSLELGDSALYFCASSPRTSGGLPHEQYFGPGTRLTVT.

The chain joins TRBV29-1 to TRBJ1-4, with D perhaps TRBD1 (5 bases). The CDR3 has 13 residues. CDR1 is SQVTM and CDR2 is ANQGSEA in the germline V gene. Trimming took off 6 bases at V and 3 bases at J, with 11 bases between the two ends. CDR3 amino acids: CSVWGGSNEKLFF. The CDR3 nucleotides are TGCAGCGTGTGGGGGGGATCTAATGAAAAACTGTTTTTT.

The CDR3 loop is CASSGTSGGNEQFF. The CDR3 bases are TGTGCCAGCAGTGGGACTAGCGGGGGCAATGAGCAGTTCTTC. This sequence joins TRBV6-4 and TRBJ2-1; 13 nucleotides line up with TRBD2. The junction had 0 bases not matched to a gene; V was cut back by 4 bases and J by 6 bases. The CDR3 is 14 residues long. Germline V gives CDR1 MRHNA, CDR2 SNTAGT.